These 9 T cell receptor beta chains originate from one sample sequenced in a study of post-analysis software for immune sequencing data. The library was made from cDNA and included unique molecular identifiers. TCRdb passed the PCR reads through MiXCR, listing each CDR3 protein once. The sample has about 500,000 distinct CDR3 sequences; around 40% are singletons. The antigens for these receptors are not known. Study-wide findings and caveats: Five or six TRBV segments, TRBV5-6, TRBV5-1 and TRBV20-1 among them, were found more frequent in patients than controls.

Sequences were obtained from blood. Receptors were obtained from a girl aged 5 to 17 with multiple sclerosis.

This clonotype was counted between two and nine times. The V gene is TRBV30, the J gene TRBJ2-7, with D perhaps matching TRBD1 (6 bases). This CDR3 has 14 residues. The germline V gene has CDR1 GTSNPN and CDR2 SVGIG (reference sequence). Trimming took off 1 base at V and 4 bases at J, with 14 bases between the two ends. CDR3 loop: CAWSEQGKGYEQYF. The CDR3 DNA sequence: TGTGCCTGGAGTGAACAGGGAAAAGGGTACGAGCAGTACTTC.

CDR3 sequence reads: CASSKRQGKGYNEQFF. The CDR3 DNA is TGTGCCAGCAGCAAACGACAGGGCAAGGGCTACAATGAGCAGTTCTTC. The gene calls are TRBV14 and TRBJ2-1; 7 bases map to TRBD1. Looked up from germline, CDR1 is SGHDN and CDR2 is FVKESK. The CDR3 has 16 amino acids. V shed 5 bases and J 3 bases; nucleotides not matched to a gene: 10.

The chain combines TRBV24-1 with TRBJ1-1; D ambiguous. From germline, CDR1 is KGHDR and CDR2 SFDVKD. V was clipped by 6 bases and J by 4 bases, with 11 bases between them. The CDR3 sequence is 13 residues long. CDR3 DNA sequence: TGTGCCACCAGTTCTCCTTATACCACTGAAGCTTTCTTT. As protein: CATSSPYTTEAFF.

This rearrangement joins TRBV28 to TRBJ1-2, with a weak D call TRBD1 (6 bases). CDR1 MDHEN and CDR2 SYDVKM come from the germline V gene. The CDR3 has 13 amino acids. The chain's CDR3 is CRGGGGMRYGYTF. The CDR3 bases are TGTAGAGGAGGGGGGGGCATGAGGTATGGCTACACCTTC.

The J gene is TRBJ2-7, the V gene TRBV4-1, with D unclear. Germline V gives CDR1 MGHRA, CDR2 YSYEKL. The CDR3 contains 15 residues. Trimming left V 0 bases short and J 4 bases short, with 13 bases between. The CDR3, as DNA: TGCGCCAGCAGCCAAGATTCAATACGGCTTTACGAGCAGTACTTC. It yields the protein CASSQDSIRLYEQYF.

The chain has TRBV15 and TRBJ1-4; D remains ambiguous. Germline CDR1 LNHNV, CDR2 YYDKDF (reference sequence). This CDR3 comprises 15 residues. V lost 0 bases and J 4 bases, leaving 9 bases between the germline ends. The CDR3 region is CATSRDGRHNEKLFF. Written as DNA, the CDR3 is TGTGCCACCAGCAGAGATGGCAGGCATAATGAAAAACTGTTTTTT.

The rearrangement uses TRBV29-1 and TRBJ2-7; 10 bases line up with TRBD2. Germline V gene sequence: CDR1 SQVTM, CDR2 ANQGSEA. V shed 2 bases, J shed 3 bases, and the junction held 7 bases outside the gene matches. This CDR3 has 15 residues. CDR3 nucleotides: TGCAGCGTTGAACTAGCGGGAGTGGTAGACTACGAGCAGTACTTC. Translating gives CSVELAGVVDYEQYF.

As regards this clonotype: Compared with germline, one end of the junction differs, possibly owing to a read error. The V call is TRBV7-2, the J call TRBJ2-2; D may be TRBD2 (5 bases). The CDR3 length is 14 residues. Germline loops: CDR1 SGHTA, CDR2 FQGNSA. CDR3 amino acids: CASSLGFGTGERFF. The CDR3 nucleotides are TGTGCCAGCAGCTTAGGGTTTGGAACCGGGGAGCGGTTTTTT.

The chain uses TRBV4-2 and TRBJ2-1; 10 nucleotides align to TRBD2. The DNA end is more similar to TRBJ2-7, so the J call may be wrong. CDR1 and CDR2 (germline): LGHNA, YNFKEQ. The CDR3 runs to 19 residues. The CDR3 DNA sequence: TGTGCCAGCAGCCAAGATTTGGAGCGGGAGGGCTCTATCTACAATGAGCAGTACTTC. Protein product: CASSQDLEREGSIYNEQYF.